Below, 21 T cell receptor beta chains from the same sample are listed, as sequenced in a study of T cell responses to AZD1222 COVID-19 vaccine (dated by TCRdb to the early 2020s). Interpreted using the paper, the time point label stands for: baseline before first vaccination. The library relied on the immunoSEQ multiplex PCR assay. Entries here come from immuneACCESS through TCRdb and include only in-frame sequences with V and J called. Some clones fail to appear in such tables; in the studies checked, an unresolved V gene covers under half of the shortfall, and the cause of the remainder is unknown. This sample has about 100,000 clones in its table, and 75% to 90% of those were observed once. 3.5% to 4.5% of the sample is taken by the ten largest. The sample in question was peripheral blood, obtained on day 0 of AZD1222 vaccination. The receptors were sampled from an adult in good health.

The gene calls are TRBV28 and TRBJ1-6, with unresolved D. CDR3 length: 16 residues. Looked up from germline, CDR1 is MDHEN and CDR2 is SYDVKM. The germline V and J ends were trimmed by 5 bases and 0 bases, with 11 bases remaining between them. The CDR3 sequence: CASSLLISSYNSPLHF. The CDR3 DNA reads as TGTGCCAGCAGTCTTCTAATTAGCTCCTATAATTCACCCCTCCACTTT.

This sequence joins TRBV9 and TRBJ2-5, with D possibly TRBD2 on 5 matching bases. Germline CDR1 and CDR2: SGDLS and YYNGEE. Trimming removed 3 bases at V and 5 bases at J, with 8 bases between. The CDR3 extends over 12 amino acids. As DNA, the CDR3 is TGTGCCAGCAGCGCGACGGGGGAGACCCAGTACTTC. It translates to CASSATGETQYF.

The V gene is TRBV5-1, the J gene TRBJ2-5; D unresolved. CDR1 and CDR2 (germline): SGHRS, YFSETQ. The CDR3 has 14 amino acids. V lost 0 bases to trimming and J lost 4 bases, with 10 bases between them. The CDR3: CASSLAQIGETQYF. Here the CDR3 DNA reads TGCGCCAGCAGCTTGGCTCAGATTGGAGAGACCCAGTACTTC.

In this sample, this clone turned up once. V and J are TRBV18 and TRBJ2-2; no clear D gene. This CDR3 is 13 amino acids long. Per germline, CDR1 KGHSH and CDR2 LQKENI. Trimming cost V 0 bases and J 1 base, with 0 bases left between them. CDR3: CASSPPNTGELFF. CDR3 bases: TGTGCCAGCTCACCACCGAACACCGGGGAGCTGTTTTTT.

This CDR3 is CASGHVGSEAFF. The CDR3, as DNA: TGTGCCAGCGGCCATGTCGGATCTGAAGCTTTCTTT. The chain carries TRBV27 and TRBJ1-1; D remains unclear. This CDR3 is 12 amino acids long. Germline assignment: CDR1 MNHEY and CDR2 SMNVEV (reference sequence). V lost 8 bases to trimming and J lost 6 bases, with 13 bases between them.

By sample share, this clone is medium-sized. The chain combines TRBV4-2 with TRBJ2-6; 7 bases are a match to TRBD1. The V and J ends lost 1 base and 0 bases, in that order; junction bases with no gene match: 3. The CDR3 sequence is 17 residues long. CDR1 and CDR2 from the germline V gene are LGHNA and YNFKEQ. The CDR3 reads CASSQGDSPSGANVLTF. The CDR3 coding sequence is TGTGCCAGCAGCCAAGGGGACAGTCCCTCTGGGGCCAACGTCCTGACTTTC.

The chain links TRBV30 to TRBJ2-1; D remains unclear. This CDR3 region has 12 residues. Between the trimmed V and J ends, which lost 2 bases and 10 bases, there was a span of 12 bases. Per the germline V gene, CDR1 is GTSNPN and CDR2 is SVGIG (reference sequence). For the CDR3, the DNA is TGTGCCTGGAGTCAAGGAGTTCTCGAGCAGTTCTTC. This encodes CAWSQGVLEQFF.

This clone was seen just once. The chain has TRBV18 and TRBJ1-5; D gene uncertain. Germline V gives CDR1 KGHSH, CDR2 LQKENI. This CDR3 spans 19 amino acids. Trimming pared 0 bases from V and 2 bases from J, leaving 20 bases between. In DNA, the CDR3 is TGTGCCAGCTCACCACCGGGGATTTCCCCGAGCGGAGGCAATCAGCCCCAGCATTTT. It translates to CASSPPGISPSGGNQPQHF.

The chain carries TRBV5-4 and TRBJ2-5; D gene ambiguous. This CDR3 spans 13 amino acids. V was pared by 1 base and J by 5 bases, with 9 bases between. Germline V gene data show CDR1 as SGHNT and CDR2 as YYREEE (reference sequence). As DNA, the CDR3 is TGTGCCAGCAGCTTGCCTAGTACGGAGACCCAGTACTTC. Its translation: CASSLPSTETQYF.

The chain couples TRBV5-4 to TRBJ2-7, with TRBD2 matching over 10 bases. The CDR3 spans 14 residues. CDR1 is SGHNT, CDR2 YYREEE, per germline (reference sequence). J was trimmed by 5 bases and V by 0 bases; bases with no gene match: 2. The CDR3 here is CASSLDLAGDEQYF. CDR3 nucleotides: TGTGCCAGCAGCTTGGATCTAGCGGGAGACGAGCAGTACTTC.

The chain uses TRBV29-1 and TRBJ1-2; 8 bases are shared with TRBD1. V lost 5 bases to trimming and J lost 5 bases; unmatched junction nucleotides: 7. Looked up from germline, CDR1 is SQVTM and CDR2 is ANQGSEA. The CDR3 length is 13 residues. The CDR3 region has the DNA TGCAGCGTTTCGGGTGACAGGGGATATGGCTACACCTTC. Residues: CSVSGDRGYGYTF.

This chain links TRBV19 with TRBJ1-1; D gene unclear. This CDR3 contains 14 residues. V shed 5 bases and J shed 1 base, with 11 bases lying between them. Germline V gene sequence: CDR1 LNHDA, CDR2 SQIVND (reference sequence). The CDR3 bases are TGTGCCAGTAGTCGTGGCGGGGAGAACACTGAAGCTTTCTTT. Residues: CASSRGGENTEAFF.

This clone was recorded at least ten times. The chain links TRBV5-5 to TRBJ1-5; no reliable D call. Trimming left V 1 base short and J 6 bases short, with 8 bases between. The CDR3 has 13 residues. Germline CDR1 and CDR2: SGHKS and YYEKEE (reference sequence). This CDR3 reads CASSLSVGQPQHF. CDR3 nucleotides: TGTGCCAGCAGCTTGTCAGTCGGTCAGCCCCAGCATTTT.

The chain is built from TRBV6-2 or TRBV6-3 and TRBJ2-7; possibly TRBD2 for D (5 bases). This CDR3 region has 15 residues. V was trimmed by 6 bases and J by 6 bases, leaving 21 bases between them. From germline, CDR1 is MNHEY and CDR2 SVGEGT. DNA of the CDR3: TGTGCCAGCAGACCTTATGAGGGAGAAACTCTCGAGCAGTACTTC. It codes for CASRPYEGETLEQYF.

V and J are TRBV30 and TRBJ1-5, with TRBD1 as a possible D gene (6 bases). V gave up 3 bases and J gave up 7 bases, with 19 bases separating them. In germline, CDR1 is GTSNPN, CDR2 SVGIG (reference sequence). This CDR3 has 15 amino acids. DNA for the CDR3: TGTGCCTGGAGCGAGGCGGGGGCGTTGTTGCAGCCCCAGCATTTT. Protein sequence: CAWSEAGALLQPQHF.

The chain links TRBV5-4 to TRBJ2-1; TRBD2 matches 14 bases. Germline values: CDR1 SGHNT, CDR2 YYREEE (reference sequence). V lost 4 bases and J lost 6; bases outside the gene matches: 6. The length of the CDR3 is 16 residues. CDR3 sequence (DNA): TGTGCCAGCAGCCCGACTAGCGGGGGGGCCCGCAATGAGCAGTTCTTC. This codes for CASSPTSGGARNEQFF.

A single count supports this clone. This rearrangement joins TRBV7-2 to TRBJ2-7; 7 positions agree with TRBD1. The CDR3 consists of 15 residues. Germline trimming cut 1 base from V and 3 bases from J; bases unmatched to any gene: 6. Germline V CDR1 and CDR2: SGHTA, FQGNSA. The CDR3: CASSLERGLSYEQYF. Here the CDR3 DNA reads TGTGCCAGCAGCTTAGAGAGGGGGCTTAGCTACGAGCAGTACTTC. Combining the CDR3 with reference TRBV7-2 and TRBJ2-7 gives the whole variable domain GAGVSQSPSNKVTEKGKDVELRCDPISGHTALYWYRQSLGQGLEFLIYFQGNSAPDKSGLPSDRFSAERTGGSVSTLTIQRTQQEDSAVYLCASSLERGLSYEQYFGPGTRLTVT.

The gene calls are TRBV3-1 (or the pseudogene TRBV3-2) and TRBJ1-5; 9 nucleotides align to TRBD1. This CDR3 region has 16 residues. Per germline, CDR1 LGHDT and CDR2 YNNKEL (reference sequence). V lost 1 base, J lost 9 bases, and 10 bases stayed unmatched. The CDR3 DNA is TGTGCCAGCAGCCAAGGGACAGGGGCTCCGGGTTGGCCCCAGCATTTT. Translation: CASSQGTGAPGWPQHF.

V gene TRBV7-6 combines with J gene TRBJ1-5, with D possibly being TRBD1 (6 bases). Looked up from germline, CDR1 is SGHVS and CDR2 is FNYEAQ. The CDR3 is made up of 15 amino acids. Trimming removed 1 base from V and 9 bases from J, with 16 bases in between. Written as DNA, the CDR3 is TGTGCCAGCAGCTTAGGTACAGGGATTGATTGGCCCCAGCATTTT. Translated, it gives CASSLGTGIDWPQHF.

V gene TRBV7-9 combines with J gene TRBJ1-1, with D perhaps matching TRBD1 (5 bases). The V gene's germline CDR1 is SEHNR and CDR2 FQNEAQ (reference sequence). The CDR3 extends over 12 amino acids. With 5 bases removed from V and 5 bases from J, the gap between germline ends came to 9 bases. The CDR3 nucleotides are TGTGCCAGCAGCCCAGGGTATACTGAAGCTTTCTTT. The encoded protein is CASSPGYTEAFF.

The table lists this clone with a few counts. The rearrangement links TRBV10-3 to TRBJ2-3, with a possible D match to TRBD2 (7 bases). This CDR3 is 16 amino acids long. Between the trimmed V and J ends, which lost 5 bases and 2 bases, there was a span of 17 bases. Germline CDR1 is ENHRY and CDR2 is SYGVKD. CDR3 amino acids: CAISRTPGGPTDTQYF. The DNA for the CDR3 is TGTGCCATCAGTCGAACCCCGGGGGGCCCCACAGATACGCAGTATTTT.